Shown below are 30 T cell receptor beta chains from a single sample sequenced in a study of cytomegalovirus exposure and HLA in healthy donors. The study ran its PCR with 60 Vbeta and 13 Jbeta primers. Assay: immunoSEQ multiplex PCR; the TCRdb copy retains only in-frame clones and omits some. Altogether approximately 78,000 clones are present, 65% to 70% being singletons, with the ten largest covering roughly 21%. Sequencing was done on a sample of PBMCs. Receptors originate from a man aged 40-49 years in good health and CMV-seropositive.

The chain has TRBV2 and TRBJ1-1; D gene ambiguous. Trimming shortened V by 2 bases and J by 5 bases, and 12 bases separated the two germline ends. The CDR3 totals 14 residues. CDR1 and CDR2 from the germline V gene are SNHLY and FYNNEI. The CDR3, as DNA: TGTGCCAGCAGTGAATTGGTAACAGAAACTGAAGCTTTCTTT. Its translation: CASSELVTETEAFF.

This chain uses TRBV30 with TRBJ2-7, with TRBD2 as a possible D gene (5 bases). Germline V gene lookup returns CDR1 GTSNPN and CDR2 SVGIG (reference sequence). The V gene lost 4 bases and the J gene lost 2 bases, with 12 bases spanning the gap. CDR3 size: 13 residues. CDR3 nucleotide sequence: TGTGCCTGGACCGCCGGAGCGGCCTACGAGCAGTACTTC. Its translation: CAWTAGAAYEQYF.

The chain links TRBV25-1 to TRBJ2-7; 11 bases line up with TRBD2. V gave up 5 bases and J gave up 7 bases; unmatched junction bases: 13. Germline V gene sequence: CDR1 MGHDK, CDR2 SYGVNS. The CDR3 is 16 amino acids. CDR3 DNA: TGTGCCAGCAGTACTACAACCCGTAGCGGGGGGGGTGAGCAGTACTTC. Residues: CASSTTTRSGGGEQYF.

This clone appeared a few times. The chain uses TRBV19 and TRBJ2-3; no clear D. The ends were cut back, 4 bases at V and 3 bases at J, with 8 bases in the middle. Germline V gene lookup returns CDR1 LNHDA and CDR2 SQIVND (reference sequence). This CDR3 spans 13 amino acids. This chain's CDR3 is CASSNRETDTQYF. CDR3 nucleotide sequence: TGTGCCAGTAGTAATAGAGAAACAGATACGCAGTATTTT. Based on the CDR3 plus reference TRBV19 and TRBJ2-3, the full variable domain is DGGITQSPKYLFRKEGQNVTLSCEQNLNHDAMYWYRQDPGQGLRLIYYSQIVNDFQKGDIAEGYSVSREKKESFPLTVTSAQKNPTAFYLCASSNRETDTQYFGPGTRLTVL.

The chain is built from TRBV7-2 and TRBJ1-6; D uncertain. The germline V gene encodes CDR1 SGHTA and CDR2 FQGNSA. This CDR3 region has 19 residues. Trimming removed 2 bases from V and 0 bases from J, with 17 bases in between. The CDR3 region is CASSLPPYLGGSYNSPLHF. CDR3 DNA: TGTGCCAGCAGCTTACCCCCCTATCTGGGAGGCTCCTATAATTCACCCCTCCACTTT.

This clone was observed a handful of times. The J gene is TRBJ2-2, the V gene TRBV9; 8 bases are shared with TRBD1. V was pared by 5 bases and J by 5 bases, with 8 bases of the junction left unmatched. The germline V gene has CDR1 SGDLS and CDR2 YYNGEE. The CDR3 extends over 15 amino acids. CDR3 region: CASSRTGMGTGELFF. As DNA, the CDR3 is TGTGCCAGCAGTAGGACAGGGATGGGGACCGGGGAGCTGTTTTTT.

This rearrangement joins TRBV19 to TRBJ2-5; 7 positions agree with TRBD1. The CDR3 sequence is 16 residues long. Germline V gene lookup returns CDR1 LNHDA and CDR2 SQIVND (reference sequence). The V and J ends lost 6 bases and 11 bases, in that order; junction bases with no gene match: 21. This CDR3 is CASSVRSGTVSAEQYF. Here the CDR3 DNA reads TGTGCCAGTAGCGTCAGATCCGGGACAGTTAGCGCGGAGCAGTACTTC.

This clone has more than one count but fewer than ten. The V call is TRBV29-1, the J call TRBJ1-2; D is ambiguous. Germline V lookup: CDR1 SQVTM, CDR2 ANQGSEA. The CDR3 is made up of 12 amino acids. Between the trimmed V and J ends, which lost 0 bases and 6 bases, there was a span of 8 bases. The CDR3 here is CSVEDPQNGYTF. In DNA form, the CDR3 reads TGCAGCGTTGAAGATCCACAGAATGGCTACACCTTC. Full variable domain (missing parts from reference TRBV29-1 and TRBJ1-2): SAVISQKPSRDICQRGTSLTIQCQVDSQVTMMFWYRQQPGQSLTLIATANQGSEATYESGFVIDKFPISRPNLTFSTLTVSNMSPEDSSIYLCSVEDPQNGYTFGSGTRLTVV.

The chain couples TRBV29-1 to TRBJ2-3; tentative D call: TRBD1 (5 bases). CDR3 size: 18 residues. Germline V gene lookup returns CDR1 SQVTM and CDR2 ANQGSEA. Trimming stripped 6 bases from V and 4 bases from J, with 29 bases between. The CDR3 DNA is TGCAGCGTCCTCCTTGAAAGGTGGGGCAAAGGGGTTTCAGATACGCAGTATTTT. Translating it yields CSVLLERWGKGVSDTQYF.

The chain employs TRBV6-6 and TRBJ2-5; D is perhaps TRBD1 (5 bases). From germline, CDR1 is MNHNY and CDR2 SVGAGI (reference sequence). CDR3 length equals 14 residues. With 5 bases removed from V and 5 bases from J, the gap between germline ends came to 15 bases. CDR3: CASSTLGLVETQYF. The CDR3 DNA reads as TGTGCCAGCAGTACCTTGGGGCTAGTGGAGACCCAGTACTTC.

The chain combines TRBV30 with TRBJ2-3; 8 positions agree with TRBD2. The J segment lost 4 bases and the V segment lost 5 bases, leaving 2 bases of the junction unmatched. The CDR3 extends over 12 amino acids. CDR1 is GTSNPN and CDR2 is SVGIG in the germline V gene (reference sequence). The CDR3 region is CAWDGGADTQYF. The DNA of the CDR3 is TGTGCCTGGGACGGGGGGGCAGATACGCAGTATTTT.

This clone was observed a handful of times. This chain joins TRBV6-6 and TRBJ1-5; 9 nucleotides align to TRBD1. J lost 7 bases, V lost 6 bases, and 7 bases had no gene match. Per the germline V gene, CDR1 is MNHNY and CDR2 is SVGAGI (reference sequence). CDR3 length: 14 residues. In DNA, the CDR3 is TGTGCCAGCAGCTCCGGGACAGGGCAGCAGCCCCAGCATTTT. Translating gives CASSSGTGQQPQHF.

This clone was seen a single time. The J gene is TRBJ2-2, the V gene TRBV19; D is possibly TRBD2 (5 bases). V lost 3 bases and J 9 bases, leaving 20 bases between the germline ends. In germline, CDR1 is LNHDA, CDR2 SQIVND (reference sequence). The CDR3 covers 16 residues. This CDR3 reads CASSIRRSGLVRELFF. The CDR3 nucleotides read TGTGCCAGTAGTATCCGCAGAAGCGGTCTAGTCCGGGAGCTGTTTTTT.

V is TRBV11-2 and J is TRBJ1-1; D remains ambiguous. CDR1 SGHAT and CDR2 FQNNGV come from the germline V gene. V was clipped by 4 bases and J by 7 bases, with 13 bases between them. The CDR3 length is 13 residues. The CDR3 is CASSSFRTGEAFF. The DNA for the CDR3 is TGTGCCAGCAGCTCGTTCCGTACCGGTGAAGCTTTCTTT.

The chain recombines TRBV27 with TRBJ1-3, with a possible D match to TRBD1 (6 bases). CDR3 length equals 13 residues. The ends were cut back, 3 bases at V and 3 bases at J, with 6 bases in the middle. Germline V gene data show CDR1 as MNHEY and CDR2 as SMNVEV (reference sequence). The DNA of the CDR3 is TGTGCCAGCAGTTTCAGGGGTGGAAACACCATATATTTT. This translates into CASSFRGGNTIYF.

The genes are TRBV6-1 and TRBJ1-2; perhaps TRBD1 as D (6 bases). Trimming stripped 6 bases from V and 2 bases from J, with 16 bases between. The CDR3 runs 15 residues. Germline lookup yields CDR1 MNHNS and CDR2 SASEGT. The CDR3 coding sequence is TGTGCCAGCAGCGGGATGGGGGCCCAGAACTATGGCTACACCTTC. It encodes CASSGMGAQNYGYTF.

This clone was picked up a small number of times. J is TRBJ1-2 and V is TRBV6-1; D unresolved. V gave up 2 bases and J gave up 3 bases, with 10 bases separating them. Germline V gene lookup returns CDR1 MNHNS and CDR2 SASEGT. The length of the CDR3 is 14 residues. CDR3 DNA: TGTGCCAGCAGTGAAAGCGGGAATCACTATGGCTACACCTTC. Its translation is CASSESGNHYGYTF.

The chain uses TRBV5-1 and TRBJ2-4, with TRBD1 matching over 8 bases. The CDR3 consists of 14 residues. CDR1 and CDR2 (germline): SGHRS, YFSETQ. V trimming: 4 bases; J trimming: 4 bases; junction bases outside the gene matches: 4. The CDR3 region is CASSQGTGKNIQYF. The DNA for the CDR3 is TGCGCCAGCAGCCAGGGGACAGGAAAAAACATTCAGTACTTC.

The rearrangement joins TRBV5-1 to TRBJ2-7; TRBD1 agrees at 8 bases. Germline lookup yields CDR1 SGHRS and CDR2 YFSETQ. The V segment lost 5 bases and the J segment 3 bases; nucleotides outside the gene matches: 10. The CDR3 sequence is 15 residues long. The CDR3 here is CASRPAGGYFYEQYF. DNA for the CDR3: TGCGCCAGCAGACCGGCAGGGGGCTATTTCTACGAGCAGTACTTC.

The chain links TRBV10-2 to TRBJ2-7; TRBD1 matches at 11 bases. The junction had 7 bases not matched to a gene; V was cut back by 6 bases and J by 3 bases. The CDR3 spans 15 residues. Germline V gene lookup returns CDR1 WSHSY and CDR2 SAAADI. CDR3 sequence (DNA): TGCGCCAGCAGCCACCCCGGGACAGGGGGCTACGAGCAGTACTTC. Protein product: CASSHPGTGGYEQYF.

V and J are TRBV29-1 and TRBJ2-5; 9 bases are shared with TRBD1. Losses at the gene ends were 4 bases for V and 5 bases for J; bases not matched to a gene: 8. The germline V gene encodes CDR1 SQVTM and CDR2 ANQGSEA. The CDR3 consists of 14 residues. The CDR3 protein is CSVVHRGPVETQYF. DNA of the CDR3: TGCAGCGTTGTCCACAGGGGGCCAGTGGAGACCCAGTACTTC.

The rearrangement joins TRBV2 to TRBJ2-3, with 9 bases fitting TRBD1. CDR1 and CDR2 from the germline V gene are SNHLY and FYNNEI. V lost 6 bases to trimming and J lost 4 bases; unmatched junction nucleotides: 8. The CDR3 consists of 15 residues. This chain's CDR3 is CASRLGQGIADTQYF. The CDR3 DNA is TGTGCCAGCAGGCTGGGACAGGGCATAGCAGATACGCAGTATTTT.

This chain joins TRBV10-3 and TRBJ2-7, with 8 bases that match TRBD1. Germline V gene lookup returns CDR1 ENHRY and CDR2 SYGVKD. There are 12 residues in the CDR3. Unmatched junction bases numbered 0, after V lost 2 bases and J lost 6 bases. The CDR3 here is CAISEDRGEQYF. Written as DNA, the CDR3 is TGTGCCATCAGTGAGGACAGGGGCGAGCAGTACTTC.

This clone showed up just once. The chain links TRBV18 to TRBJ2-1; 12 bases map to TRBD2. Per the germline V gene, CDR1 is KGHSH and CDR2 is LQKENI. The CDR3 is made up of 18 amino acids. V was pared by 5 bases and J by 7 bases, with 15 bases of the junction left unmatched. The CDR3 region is CASSSAPLAGGPGNEQFF. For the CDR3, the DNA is TGTGCCAGCTCATCCGCCCCTCTAGCGGGGGGGCCTGGGAATGAGCAGTTCTTC.

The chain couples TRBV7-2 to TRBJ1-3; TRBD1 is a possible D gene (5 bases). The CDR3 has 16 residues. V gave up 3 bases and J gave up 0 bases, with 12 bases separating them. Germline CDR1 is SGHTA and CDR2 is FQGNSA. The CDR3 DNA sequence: TGTGCCAGCAGCTTTGCCGGGACTAACTCTGGAAACACCATATATTTT. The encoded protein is CASSFAGTNSGNTIYF.

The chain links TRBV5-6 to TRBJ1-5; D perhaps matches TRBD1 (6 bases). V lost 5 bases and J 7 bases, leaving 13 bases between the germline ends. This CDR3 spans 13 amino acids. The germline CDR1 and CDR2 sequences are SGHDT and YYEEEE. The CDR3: CASSLFGGQPQHF. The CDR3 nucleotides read TGTGCCAGCAGTCTCTTTGGGGGCCAGCCCCAGCATTTT.

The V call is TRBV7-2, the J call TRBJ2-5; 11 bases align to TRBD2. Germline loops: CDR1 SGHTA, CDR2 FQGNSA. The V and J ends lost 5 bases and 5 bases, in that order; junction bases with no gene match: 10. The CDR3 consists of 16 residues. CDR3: CASSPRPSGGLETQYF. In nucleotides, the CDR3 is TGTGCCAGCAGCCCGCGTCCTAGCGGGGGGCTGGAGACCCAGTACTTC. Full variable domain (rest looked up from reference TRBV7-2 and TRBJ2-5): GAGVSQSPSNKVTEKGKDVELRCDPISGHTALYWYRQSLGQGLEFLIYFQGNSAPDKSGLPSDRFSAERTGGSVSTLTIQRTQQEDSAVYLCASSPRPSGGLETQYFGPGTRLLVL.

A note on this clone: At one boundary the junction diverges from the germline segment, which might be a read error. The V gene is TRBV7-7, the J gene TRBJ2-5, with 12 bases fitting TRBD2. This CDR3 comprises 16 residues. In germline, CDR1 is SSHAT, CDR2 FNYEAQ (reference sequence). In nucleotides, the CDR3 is TGTGCTAGCAGCCAGGGGACTAGCGGGCTCCAAGAGACCCAGTACTTC. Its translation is CASSQGTSGLQETQYF.

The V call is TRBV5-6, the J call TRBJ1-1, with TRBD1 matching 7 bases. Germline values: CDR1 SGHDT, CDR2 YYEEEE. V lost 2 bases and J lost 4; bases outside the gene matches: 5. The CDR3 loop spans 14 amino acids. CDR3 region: CASSFDTGATEAFF. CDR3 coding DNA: TGTGCCAGCAGCTTTGATACAGGGGCCACTGAAGCTTTCTTT.

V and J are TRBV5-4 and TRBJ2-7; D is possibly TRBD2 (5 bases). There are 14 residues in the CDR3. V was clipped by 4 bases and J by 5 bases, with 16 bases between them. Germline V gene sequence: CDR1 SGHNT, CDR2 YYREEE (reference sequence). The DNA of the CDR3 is TGTGCCAGCAGCAAGGACGGAGGCTTCGACGAGCAGTACTTC. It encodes CASSKDGGFDEQYF.